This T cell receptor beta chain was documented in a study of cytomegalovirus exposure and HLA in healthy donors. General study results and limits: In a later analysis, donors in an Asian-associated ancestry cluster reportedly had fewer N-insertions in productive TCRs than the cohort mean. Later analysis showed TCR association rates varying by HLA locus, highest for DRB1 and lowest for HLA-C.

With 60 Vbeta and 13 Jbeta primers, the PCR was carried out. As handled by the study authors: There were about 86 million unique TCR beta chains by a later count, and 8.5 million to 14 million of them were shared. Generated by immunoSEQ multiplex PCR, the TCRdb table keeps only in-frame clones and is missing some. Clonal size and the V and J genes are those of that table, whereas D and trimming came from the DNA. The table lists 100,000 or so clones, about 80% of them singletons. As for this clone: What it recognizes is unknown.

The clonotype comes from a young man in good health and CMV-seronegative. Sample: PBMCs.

The CDR3 DNA reads as TGTGCCAGCAGCGTAGAAGGGGTTGGAAACACCATATATTTT. This encodes CASSVEGVGNTIYF. The chain uses TRBV9 and TRBJ1-3; weak D call: TRBD1 (5 bases). V lost 0 bases and J 3 bases, leaving 7 bases between the germline ends. CDR1 is SGDLS and CDR2 is YYNGEE in the germline V gene. CDR3 length equals 14 residues.